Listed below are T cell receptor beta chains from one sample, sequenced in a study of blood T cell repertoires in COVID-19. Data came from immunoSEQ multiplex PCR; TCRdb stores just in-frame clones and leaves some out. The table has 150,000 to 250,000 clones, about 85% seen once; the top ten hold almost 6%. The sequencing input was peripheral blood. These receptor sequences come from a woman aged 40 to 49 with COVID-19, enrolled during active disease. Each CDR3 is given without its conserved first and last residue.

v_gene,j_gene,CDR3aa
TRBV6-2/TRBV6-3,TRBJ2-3,ASSYGLAVRTDTQY
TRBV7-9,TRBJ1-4,ASSLDTRTLF
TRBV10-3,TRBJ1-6,AISGQGVESPLH
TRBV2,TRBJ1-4,ASNPRGGQRWGEKLF
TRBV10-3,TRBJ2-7,AISVGTGSFGEQY
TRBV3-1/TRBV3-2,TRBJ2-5,ASSLRSSGQETQY
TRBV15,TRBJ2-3,ATSSAGLTDTQY
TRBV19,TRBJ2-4,ASSMGLAGGLAKNIQY
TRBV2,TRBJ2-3,ASSKGGIVADTQY
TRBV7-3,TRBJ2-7,ASSLNTGGAEQY
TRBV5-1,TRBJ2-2,ASLGLSNTGELF
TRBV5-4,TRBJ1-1,ASSQGQYTEAF
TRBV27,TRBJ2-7,ASSLTGFSYEQY
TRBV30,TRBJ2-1,AWSGLASHNEQF
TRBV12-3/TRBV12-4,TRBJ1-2,ASSLVGFHT
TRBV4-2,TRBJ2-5,ASSRGSGIETQY
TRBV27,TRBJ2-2,ASRQGAGELF
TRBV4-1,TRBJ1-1,ASSQEGTGGEAF
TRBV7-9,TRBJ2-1,ASREEPRGLAGGLNEQF
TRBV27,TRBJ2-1,ASSSTGPRALIQF
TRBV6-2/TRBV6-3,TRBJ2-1,ASSYSTGRGRDEQF
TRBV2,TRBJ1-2,ASSVTGLSHGYT
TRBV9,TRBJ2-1,ASSPIAGADYNEQF
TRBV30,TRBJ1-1,AWGTGIGNTEAF
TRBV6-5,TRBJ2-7,ASKGRALGEQY
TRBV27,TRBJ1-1,ASLPGRGVSPEAF
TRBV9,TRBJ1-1,ASSAQGNTEAF
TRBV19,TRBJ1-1,ASSGQGASMNTEAF
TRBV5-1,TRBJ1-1,ASSLVGQGNTEAF
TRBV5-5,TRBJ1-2,ASSSWNTAGAEGYT
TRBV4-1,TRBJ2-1,ASSQDRLAGGSYEQF
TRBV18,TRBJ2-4,ASSPPGLAAKNIQY
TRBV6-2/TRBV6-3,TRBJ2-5,ASSPFSGGPGRETQY
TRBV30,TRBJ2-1,AWSVGVSGRVEQF
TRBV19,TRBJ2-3,ASSMVAATDTQY